Shown below are 21 T cell receptor beta chains from a single sample sequenced in a study of blood T cells in healthy people across ages. A second PCR, run for about 7 to 11 cycles, used a sample-barcoded 5' primer plus a J-beta primer mix. MiXCR, applied by TCRdb to the 5' RACE reads, yields one record per CDR3 protein. The sample carries hundreds of thousands of distinct CDR3 sequences, about 30% recorded once. Sequencing was performed on blood. The receptor source for this set is a woman of 80 years or more in good health.

The V call is TRBV6-2 or TRBV6-3, the J call TRBJ1-6; no clear D. The V and J ends lost 6 bases and 10 bases respectively, with 7 bases between them. The CDR3 is made up of 11 amino acids. CDR1 is MNHEY, CDR2 SVGEGT, per germline. The CDR3 sequence: CASRRRSPLHF. The CDR3 DNA reads TGTGCCAGCAGGCGGAGATCACCCCTCCACTTT.

This clonotype was found many times. The CDR3 DNA reads as TGCGCCAGCAGCTTGGGTATGGGACGGCTCCCCTACGAGCAGTACTTC. Amino acids: CASSLGMGRLPYEQYF. The chain joins TRBV5-1 to TRBJ2-7; D is tentatively TRBD1 or TRBD2 (5 bases each). The CDR3 length is 16 residues. Germline CDR1 SGHRS, CDR2 YFSETQ. V was cut by 0 bases and J by 2 bases, with 15 bases left in between.

V is TRBV11-2 and J is TRBJ2-7; D remains unclear. The CDR3 loop spans 13 amino acids. CDR1 is SGHAT, CDR2 FQNNGV, per germline. Trimming removed 5 bases from V and 2 bases from J, with 10 bases in between. The DNA for the CDR3 is TGTGCCAGCAGCGGAAAGGGCCCCTACGAGCAGTACTTC. Protein: CASSGKGPYEQYF. Looking up the rest from reference TRBV11-2 and TRBJ2-7 gives the full variable domain: EAGVAQSPRYKIIEKRQSVAFWCNPISGHATLYWYQQILGQGPKLLIQFQNNGVVDDSQLPKDRFSAERLKGVDSTLKIQPAKLEDSAVYLCASSGKGPYEQYFGPGTRLTVT.

V gene TRBV7-2 combines with J gene TRBJ2-7, with unresolved D. V shed 6 bases and J shed 0 bases, with 12 bases lying between them. Germline assignment: CDR1 SGHTA and CDR2 FQGNSA. CDR3 size: 14 residues. CDR3 sequence: CASSWTTSSYEQYF. In DNA, the CDR3 is TGTGCCAGCAGTTGGACCACAAGCTCCTACGAGCAGTACTTC.

The J gene is TRBJ2-4, the V gene TRBV12-3 or TRBV12-4; weak D call: TRBD2 (6 bases). This CDR3 spans 15 amino acids. V was trimmed by 1 base and J by 13 bases, leaving 20 bases between them. This CDR3 is CASSLGQGGGNEQYF. The CDR3 DNA is TGTGCCAGCAGTTTAGGGCAGGGTGGGGGGAATGAGCAGTACTTC.

V usage is TRBV6-2 or TRBV6-3 and J usage is TRBJ2-3; D may be TRBD1 (5 bases). V was shortened by 2 bases and J by 5 bases, with 11 bases between the two germline ends. CDR1 is MNHEY and CDR2 is SVGEGT in the germline V gene. This CDR3 comprises 14 residues. The CDR3 region has the DNA TGTGCCAGCAGTTACCGTGACAGTCGAGATACGCAGTATTTT. It is translated as CASSYRDSRDTQYF.

This chain links TRBV15 with TRBJ2-5, with D perhaps matching TRBD1 or TRBD2 (5 bases each). Germline-derived CDR1 and CDR2 are LNHNV and YYDKDF (reference sequence). The CDR3 contains 17 residues. V was trimmed by 0 bases and J by 1 base, leaving 15 bases between them. The CDR3 here is CATSRDRGTGTQETQYF. The CDR3 DNA reads as TGTGCCACCAGCAGAGATCGGGGAACCGGGACCCAAGAGACCCAGTACTTC.

This clonotype was picked up many times. This sequence joins TRBV2 and TRBJ2-3; perhaps TRBD1 as D (6 bases). V was cut by 2 bases and J by 3 bases, with 9 bases left in between. This CDR3 contains 14 residues. The germline V gene has CDR1 SNHLY and CDR2 FYNNEI. CDR3 DNA: TGTGCCAGCAGTGAAAGGGGGAGAACAGATACGCAGTATTTT. Its protein is CASSERGRTDTQYF.

The table lists this clonotype with a count of one. The V call is TRBV27, the J call TRBJ1-2; D ambiguous. The CDR3 is made up of 13 amino acids. Trimming pared 4 bases from V and 3 bases from J, leaving 9 bases between. CDR1 is MNHEY and CDR2 is SMNVEV in the germline V gene (reference sequence). The CDR3 sequence is CASSYQAHYGYTF. The CDR3 DNA reads TGTGCCAGCAGTTATCAAGCCCACTATGGCTACACCTTC.

This clonotype was recorded at least ten times. V is TRBV7-2 and J is TRBJ1-2; D gene ambiguous. The CDR3 spans 14 residues. Trimming took off 2 bases at V and 0 bases at J, with 7 bases between the two ends. Germline V gene data show CDR1 as SGHTA and CDR2 as FQGNSA. The CDR3 reads CASSLWGTNYGYTF. As DNA, the CDR3 is TGTGCCAGCAGCTTATGGGGAACTAACTATGGCTACACCTTC.

V usage is TRBV7-3 and J usage is TRBJ2-3, with D perhaps matching TRBD1 or TRBD2 (5 bases each). Germline CDR1 is SGHTA and CDR2 is FQGTGA. With 4 bases removed from V and 2 bases from J, the gap between germline ends came to 13 bases. The length of the CDR3 is 15 residues. In nucleotides, the CDR3 is TGTGCCAGCAGCTCCTCCGGGACGCTCACAGATACGCAGTATTTT. Protein product: CASSSSGTLTDTQYF. Full variable domain (rest looked up from reference TRBV7-3 and TRBJ2-3): GAGVSQTPSNKVTEKGKYVELRCDPISGHTALYWYRQSLGQGPEFLIYFQGTGAADDSGLPNDRFFAVRPEGSVSTLKIQRTERGDSAVYLCASSSSGTLTDTQYFGPGTRLTVL.

The chain couples TRBV30 to TRBJ2-1; D is undetermined. The V end lost 4 bases, the J end lost 2 bases, and 12 bases lay between the germline ends. Per germline, CDR1 GTSNPN and CDR2 SVGIG (reference sequence). This CDR3 spans 14 amino acids. DNA for the CDR3: TGTGCCTGGAAAGGCCTAGGGACCTACAATGAGCAGTTCTTC. This encodes CAWKGLGTYNEQFF.

As to this clonotype: A much larger clone lies a single base off, so this may be a read error. The chain couples TRBV2 to TRBJ2-7; a weak D match, TRBD1 (6 bases). CDR1 is SNHLY, CDR2 FYNNEI, per germline. This CDR3 comprises 14 residues. The CDR3 nucleotides are TGTGCCGGCAGGCGAGGGGGTCAAACCTACGAGCAGTACTTC. Encoded protein: CAGRRGGQTYEQYF.

This clonotype was picked up many times. The CDR3 loop is CSAAQAKEQFF. DNA of the CDR3: TGCAGTGCCGCACAGGCTAAGGAGCAGTTCTTC. V usage is TRBV20-1 and J usage is TRBJ2-1; possible D gene TRBD1, 5 bases. The CDR3 has 11 amino acids. Germline CDR1 reads DFQATT; CDR2 reads SNEGSKA (reference sequence). Trimming removed 6 bases from V and 10 bases from J, with 13 bases in between.

This clonotype is a singleton in its sample. The V call is TRBV11-2, the J call TRBJ1-1; 7 nucleotides match TRBD1. Germline V lookup: CDR1 SGHAT, CDR2 FQNNGV. This CDR3 region has 14 residues. With V trimmed by 1 base and J by 5 bases, 4 bases remained unmatched. This CDR3 is CASSLGLTGTEAFF. In DNA, the CDR3 is TGTGCCAGCAGCTTAGGGTTGACAGGGACTGAAGCTTTCTTT.

Points on this clonotype: This may come from a read error, since a much larger clone is one base off. The rearrangement links TRBV5-1 to TRBJ2-1; D possibly corresponds to TRBD2 (7 bases). Per the germline V gene, CDR1 is SGHRS and CDR2 is YFSETQ. V lost 7 bases, J lost 7 bases, and 21 bases lay in between. The CDR3 loop spans 15 amino acids. Here the CDR3 reads CASAPMGRGANEQFF. The CDR3 DNA sequence: TGCGCCAGCGCGCCCATGGGACGGGGGGCTAATGAGCAGTTCTTC.

This clonotype was seen only once. The J gene is TRBJ1-5, the V gene TRBV7-2; D is undetermined. Germline V CDR1 and CDR2: SGHTA, FQGNSA. V was trimmed by 0 bases and J by 7 bases, leaving 10 bases between them. This CDR3 spans 14 amino acids. The CDR3 sequence: CASSLAGKGQPQHF. The CDR3 bases are TGTGCCAGCAGCTTAGCGGGGAAGGGACAGCCCCAGCATTTT.

The chain carries TRBV12-3 or TRBV12-4 and TRBJ1-5; D remains unclear. The CDR3 length is 13 residues. Trimming cost V 5 bases and J 5 bases, with 10 bases left between them. In DNA, the CDR3 is TGTGCCAGCAGTAGGGAAGCCTATCAGCCCCAGCATTTT. Encoded protein: CASSREAYQPQHF.

This clonotype was recorded a few times. V and J are TRBV4-1 and TRBJ2-1; TRBD2 aligns across 10 bases. Per germline, CDR1 MGHRA and CDR2 YSYEKL. J was trimmed by 7 bases and V by 2 bases; bases with no gene match: 8. The CDR3 runs to 16 residues. The CDR3 loop is CASSQYYTSGKNEQFF. The CDR3 region has the DNA TGCGCCAGCAGCCAATATTATACTAGCGGGAAGAATGAGCAGTTCTTC.

This clonotype has at least ten counts. The chain is built from TRBV7-2 and TRBJ1-5; D remains unclear. This CDR3 region has 16 residues. The ends were cut back, 0 bases at V and 3 bases at J, with 12 bases in the middle. CDR1 and CDR2 (germline): SGHTA, FQGNSA. CDR3 in DNA: TGTGCCAGCAGCTTAGCGAGTGGGGATGTCAATCAGCCCCAGCATTTT. Protein product: CASSLASGDVNQPQHF.

The table lists this clonotype with many counts. The V call is TRBV10-3, the J call TRBJ2-5; D remains unclear. Germline loops: CDR1 ENHRY, CDR2 SYGVKD. The germline V and J ends were trimmed by 4 bases and 3 bases, with 6 bases remaining between them. CDR3 length: 12 amino acids. The CDR3 loop is CAISGQEETQYF. Written as DNA, the CDR3 is TGTGCCATCAGTGGACAAGAAGAGACCCAGTACTTC.